The rows below give T cell receptor beta chains drawn from one sample of a study of blood T cell repertoires in COVID-19. TCRdb's copy holds only in-frame clones and misses some; the assay was immunoSEQ multiplex PCR. Among 79,000 or so clones listed, around nine tenths were seen once. Specimen: peripheral blood. The receptors were gathered from a human donor in a cohort sampled during active COVID-19. Each CDR3 is given with its conserved first and last residue. A D gene is named only where the DNA matches it firmly.

TRBV24-1,TRBJ2-5,TRBD2,TGTGCCACCAGTGAACCCGGACTAGGTGGGGAGACCCAGTACTTC,CATSEPGLGGETQYF
TRBV5-1,TRBJ2-1,.,TGCGCCAGCAGCTTACCGGGAGCCCTCGATGAGCAGTTCTTC,CASSLPGALDEQFF
TRBV7-3,TRBJ2-7,TRBD2,TGTGCCAGCAGCCCCCACTGGGACTATCCCCCCTCCTACGAGCAGTACTTC,CASSPHWDYPPSYEQYF
TRBV9,TRBJ1-3,.,TGTGCCAGCAGCGAGGGACATGGAAACACCATATATTTT,CASSEGHGNTIYF
TRBV10-3,TRBJ1-1,TRBD1,TGTGCCACCCGACAGGGCGGGACTGAAGCTTTCTTT,CATRQGGTEAFF
TRBV27,TRBJ2-4,.,TGTGCCAGCAGCTCAGATGAAAACATTCAGTACTTC,CASSSDENIQYF
TRBV5-6,TRBJ1-2,.,TGTGCCAGCAGCTTGGGTAGGACTTTCTATGGCTACACCTTC,CASSLGRTFYGYTF
TRBV12-3/TRBV12-4,TRBJ2-2,.,TGTGCCAGCAGTAGGGGCCGCACCGGGGAGCTGTTTTTT,CASSRGRTGELFF
TRBV4-1,TRBJ1-1,.,TGCGCCAGCAGATTAGGCCAGGAGAACACTGAAGCTTTCTTT,CASRLGQENTEAFF
TRBV6-5,TRBJ2-3,.,TGTGCCAGCATTGCTAGCGGCACAGATACGCAGTATTTT,CASIASGTDTQYF
TRBV9,TRBJ2-2,TRBD2,TGTGCCAGCAGCGCGGACGGCACTCTAGCGGCGAACACCGGGGAGCTGTTTTTT,CASSADGTLAANTGELFF